These 30 T cell receptor beta chains originate from one sample sequenced in a study of T cells in tuberculosis. The data were produced by immunoSEQ multiplex PCR, yet TCRdb's version contains in-frame clones alone and is incomplete. This table holds tens of thousands of clones, roughly 95% found once. Sequenced material: PBMCs. These receptors were obtained from a donor aged 10 to 29 with latent tuberculosis or without tuberculosis infection.

This clone has only one observation. V gene TRBV7-3 combines with J gene TRBJ2-3, with D hard to call. Per the germline V gene, CDR1 is SGHTA and CDR2 is FQGTGA. The CDR3 contains 15 residues. V lost 2 bases to trimming and J lost 0 bases, with 9 bases between them. CDR3 nucleotides: TGTGCCAGCAGCTTATCCACGGTTAGCACAGATACGCAGTATTTT. The encoded protein is CASSLSTVSTDTQYF.

This chain links TRBV19 with TRBJ1-1; tentatively, D is TRBD1 (6 bases). Germline V gene data show CDR1 as LNHDA and CDR2 as SQIVND (reference sequence). V gave up 7 bases and J gave up 4 bases, with 28 bases separating them. The CDR3 totals 18 residues. The CDR3 is CASTSGVVGTQGSTEAFF. The CDR3 coding sequence is TGTGCCAGTACCTCTGGGGTAGTAGGGACCCAGGGGAGCACTGAAGCTTTCTTT.

The V gene is TRBV5-6, the J gene TRBJ2-7; 7 bases agree with TRBD1. Germline CDR1 is SGHDT and CDR2 is YYEEEE. After removal of 4 bases from V and 1 base from J, the junction contained 8 bases not matched to a gene. CDR3 length: 15 residues. The CDR3 loop is CASSGTGTVSYEQYF. CDR3 DNA sequence: TGTGCCAGCAGCGGAACCGGGACAGTGTCCTACGAGCAGTACTTC.

J is TRBJ1-2 and V is TRBV4-3, with 9 bases aligning to TRBD1. The CDR3 runs 15 residues. Unmatched junction bases numbered 5, after V lost 0 bases and J lost 6 bases. CDR1 and CDR2 (germline): LGHNA, YSLEER. This chain's CDR3 is CASSQDSTGGDGYTF. The CDR3, as DNA: TGCGCCAGCAGCCAAGATAGCACAGGGGGCGATGGCTACACCTTC.

The chain joins TRBV5-1 to TRBJ1-1; D perhaps matches TRBD1 (6 bases). Deletions cut 4 bases from V and 4 bases from J, with 23 bases between. Germline loops: CDR1 SGHRS, CDR2 YFSETQ. The CDR3 is made up of 17 amino acids. The CDR3 bases are TGCGCCAGCAGCGTTACTCAGGGGTTGGTAGGTGGCACTGAAGCTTTCTTT. Translating it yields CASSVTQGLVGGTEAFF.

This chain connects TRBV5-1 to TRBJ2-2; 11 bases match TRBD2. This CDR3 is 17 amino acids long. Germline assignment: CDR1 SGHRS and CDR2 YFSETQ. Trimming cost V 0 bases and J 4 bases; bases outside gene matches: 5. The CDR3 DNA reads TGCGCCAGCAGCTTGGGGACTAGCGGGCGGTCCACCGGGGAGCTGTTTTTT. Amino acids: CASSLGTSGRSTGELFF.

The chain uses TRBV19 and TRBJ2-4; 9 bases are a match to TRBD1. The CDR3 sequence is 13 residues long. Germline lookup yields CDR1 LNHDA and CDR2 SQIVND (reference sequence). With V trimmed by 5 bases and J by 8 bases, 4 bases remained unmatched. CDR3 loop: CASSGDRADIQYF. As DNA, the CDR3 is TGTGCCAGTAGTGGGGACAGGGCGGACATTCAGTACTTC.

The chain recombines TRBV28 with TRBJ1-4, with 7 nucleotides matching TRBD1. Germline V gene data show CDR1 as MDHEN and CDR2 as SYDVKM. The CDR3 runs to 15 residues. V was pared by 5 bases and J by 6 bases, with 9 bases of the junction left unmatched. The CDR3 is CASSGSTGSYEKLFF. The CDR3 DNA reads TGTGCCAGCAGTGGTTCGACAGGGTCTTATGAAAAACTGTTTTTT.

This clone was recorded once. The rearrangement joins TRBV9 to TRBJ2-2; weak D call: TRBD1 (5 bases). CDR3 length equals 15 residues. The ends were cut back, 5 bases at V and 0 bases at J, with 11 bases in the middle. Germline CDR1 and CDR2: SGDLS and YYNGEE. CDR3 DNA sequence: TGTGCCAGCAGTGGTCAGGGTTCGAACACCGGGGAGCTGTTTTTT. Amino acid sequence: CASSGQGSNTGELFF.

This clone was seen only once. This rearrangement joins TRBV9 to TRBJ1-3; 7 bases are a match to TRBD1. The V gene end was trimmed by 4 bases and the J gene end by 4 bases; junction bases not matched to a gene: 8. CDR1 SGDLS and CDR2 YYNGEE come from the germline V gene. The CDR3 length is 15 residues. The CDR3 region is CASSPNRGGGNTIYF. Written as DNA, the CDR3 is TGTGCCAGCAGCCCGAACAGGGGAGGAGGAAACACCATATATTTT.

This clone was seen just once. The gene calls are TRBV5-1 and TRBJ2-5, with 7 bases aligning to TRBD1. The germline CDR1 and CDR2 sequences are SGHRS and YFSETQ. The V and J ends lost 2 bases and 3 bases, in that order; junction bases with no gene match: 1. This CDR3 spans 13 amino acids. CDR3 sequence reads: CASSLTGEETQYF. The CDR3 DNA follows: TGCGCCAGCAGCTTAACAGGGGAAGAGACCCAGTACTTC.

The chain couples TRBV19 to TRBJ1-1; D remains unclear. The germline V gene has CDR1 LNHDA and CDR2 SQIVND (reference sequence). This CDR3 contains 13 residues. The ends were cut back, 5 bases at V and 3 bases at J, with 10 bases in the middle. CDR3 region: CASSQNLDTEAFF. CDR3 in DNA: TGTGCCAGTAGTCAAAACTTAGACACTGAAGCTTTCTTT.

The chain has TRBV7-8 and TRBJ2-1; weak D call: TRBD2 (6 bases). V was cut by 3 bases and J by 4 bases, with 25 bases left in between. The CDR3 length is 19 residues. Germline values: CDR1 SGHVS, CDR2 FQNEAQ. CDR3 residues: CASSFYGGTHHGHYNEQFF. CDR3 sequence (DNA): TGTGCCAGCAGCTTCTACGGTGGGACTCACCACGGCCATTACAATGAGCAGTTCTTC.

The rearrangement links TRBV11-2 to TRBJ2-2; TRBD1 is a possible D gene (6 bases). There are 16 residues in the CDR3. Trimming removed 4 bases from V and 1 base from J, with 13 bases in between. CDR1 SGHAT and CDR2 FQNNGV come from the germline V gene. For the CDR3, the DNA is TGTGCCAGCAGCTCAGGGGCTAGCTTGAACACCGGGGAGCTGTTTTTT. Translated, it gives CASSSGASLNTGELFF.

The chain recombines TRBV5-1 with TRBJ1-3; 9 bases align to TRBD1. V was pared by 4 bases and J by 2 bases, with 1 base of the junction left unmatched. The CDR3 extends over 14 amino acids. In germline, CDR1 is SGHRS, CDR2 YFSETQ. The DNA for the CDR3 is TGCGCCAGCAGCCGGACAGGGGCTGGAAACACCATATATTTT. Protein: CASSRTGAGNTIYF.

The chain links TRBV7-3 to TRBJ1-1, with D possibly matching TRBD1 (5 bases). Trimming removed 3 bases from V and 1 base from J, with 6 bases in between. The CDR3 extends over 13 amino acids. Germline CDR1 is SGHTA and CDR2 is FQGTGA. CDR3 region: CASSFRENTEAFF. For the CDR3, the DNA is TGTGCCAGCAGCTTCAGGGAGAACACTGAAGCTTTCTTT.

The genes are TRBV25-1 and TRBJ2-3; D might be TRBD2 (5 bases). Trimming removed 5 bases at V and 10 bases at J, with 16 bases between. The CDR3 sequence is 13 residues long. Germline V gene lookup returns CDR1 MGHDK and CDR2 SYGVNS. CDR3 residues: CASSTDPGGAQYF. The CDR3 DNA follows: TGTGCCAGCAGTACCGACCCTGGAGGAGCGCAGTATTTT. Drawing the rest from reference TRBV25-1 and TRBJ2-3, the complete variable domain is EADIYQTPRYLVIGTGKKITLECSQTMGHDKMYWYQQDPGMELHLIHYSYGVNSTEKGDLSSESTVSRIRTEHFPLTLESARPSHTSQYLCASSTDPGGAQYFGPGTRLTVL.

The chain has TRBV30 and TRBJ1-5, with 9 bases aligning to TRBD1. The germline V gene has CDR1 GTSNPN and CDR2 SVGIG (reference sequence). The CDR3 totals 15 residues. J gave up 7 bases and V 3 bases, and 10 bases lay outside the gene matches. The CDR3 coding sequence is TGTGCCTGGAGCGCCGGACAGGGGATGGGACAGCCCCAGCATTTT. Its translation: CAWSAGQGMGQPQHF.

J is TRBJ2-2 and V is TRBV7-9; TRBD1 aligns across 8 bases. The length of the CDR3 is 15 residues. V lost 3 bases and J lost 6; bases outside the gene matches: 6. Germline-derived CDR1 and CDR2 are SEHNR and FQNEAQ (reference sequence). CDR3 amino acids: CASSFPQGAAGELFF. The CDR3 DNA reads as TGTGCCAGCAGCTTTCCCCAGGGGGCGGCCGGGGAGCTGTTTTTT.

The gene calls are TRBV6-4 and TRBJ2-7, with TRBD1 as a possible D gene (5 bases). Germline V gene data show CDR1 as MRHNA and CDR2 as SNTAGT. Trimming cost V 3 bases and J 5 bases, with 8 bases left between them. The CDR3 sequence is 12 residues long. CDR3 sequence: CASSDTGHEQYF. CDR3 DNA: TGTGCCAGCAGTGATACAGGACACGAGCAGTACTTC.

This sequence joins TRBV27 and TRBJ1-1; possibly TRBD1 for D (6 bases). V was shortened by 7 bases and J by 8 bases, with 11 bases between the two germline ends. The germline CDR1 and CDR2 sequences are MNHEY and SMNVEV (reference sequence). The CDR3 runs to 11 residues. The chain's CDR3 is CASMATGEAFF. CDR3 coding DNA: TGTGCCAGCATGGCCACAGGGGAAGCTTTCTTT.

This clone appeared a single time. The rearrangement joins TRBV27 to TRBJ2-3; D is undetermined. V lost 2 bases, J lost 2 bases, and 20 bases lay in between. The CDR3 covers 18 residues. Germline V lookup: CDR1 MNHEY, CDR2 SMNVEV (reference sequence). CDR3 loop: CASSLISSPLVFTDTQYF. In DNA, the CDR3 is TGTGCCAGCAGTTTAATTTCATCCCCCCTAGTTTTCACAGATACGCAGTATTTT.

V is TRBV5-1 and J is TRBJ2-7; 9 nucleotides line up with TRBD2. CDR1 and CDR2 from the germline V gene are SGHRS and YFSETQ. V lost 2 bases and J lost 3; bases outside the gene matches: 6. The CDR3 spans 15 residues. The CDR3 protein is CASSFKASGDYEQYF. The CDR3 DNA sequence: TGCGCCAGCAGCTTTAAGGCTAGCGGGGACTACGAGCAGTACTTC. The full variable domain, its missing parts supplied by reference TRBV5-1 and TRBJ2-7, is KAGVTQTPRYLIKTRGQQVTLSCSPISGHRSVSWYQQTPGQGLQFLFEYFSETQRNKGNFPGRFSGRQFSNSRSEMNVSTLELGDSALYLCASSFKASGDYEQYFGPGTRLTVT.

This clone was counted a single time. This sequence joins TRBV6-6 and TRBJ1-5, with unresolved D. With 6 bases removed from V and 6 bases from J, the gap between germline ends came to 9 bases. Germline CDR1 and CDR2: MNHNY and SVGAGI (reference sequence). The CDR3 sequence is 12 residues long. Here the CDR3 reads CASSWESQPQHF. The CDR3 coding sequence is TGTGCCAGCAGCTGGGAGTCTCAGCCCCAGCATTTT.

The chain has TRBV4-1 and TRBJ2-7, with D tentatively TRBD2 (5 bases). The V end was cut by 4 bases, the J end by 5 bases, with 12 bases between. From germline, CDR1 is MGHRA and CDR2 YSYEKL. This CDR3 is built from 13 residues. This chain's CDR3 is CASSPTPGDEQYF. The CDR3 nucleotides read TGCGCCAGCAGCCCCACACCCGGGGACGAGCAGTACTTC.

J is TRBJ2-3 and V is TRBV4-2, with TRBD2 as a possible D gene (5 bases). V was clipped by 3 bases and J by 2 bases, with 12 bases between them. The CDR3 contains 15 residues. Germline lookup yields CDR1 LGHNA and CDR2 YNFKEQ. CDR3 amino acids: CASSHGGPTTDTQYF. Written as DNA, the CDR3 is TGTGCCAGCAGCCATGGCGGGCCAACCACAGATACGCAGTATTTT.

V is TRBV18 and J is TRBJ2-7; TRBD1 is a possible D gene (6 bases). Germline lookup yields CDR1 KGHSH and CDR2 LQKENI. V was shortened by 4 bases and J by 3 bases, with 13 bases between the two germline ends. The CDR3 covers 14 residues. The CDR3 sequence is CASSRDTGIYEQYF. Written as DNA, the CDR3 is TGTGCCAGCTCACGGGACACGGGGATCTACGAGCAGTACTTC.

V is TRBV6-1 and J is TRBJ2-5; 10 bases are shared with TRBD2. Losses at the gene ends were 2 bases for V and 0 bases for J; bases not matched to a gene: 9. Germline V gene data show CDR1 as MNHNS and CDR2 as SASEGT. This CDR3 is built from 18 residues. The CDR3 bases are TGTGCCAGCAGTGAATGGGCTAGCGGGAGACCTTACCAAGAGACCCAGTACTTC. It translates to CASSEWASGRPYQETQYF.

The chain uses TRBV7-2 and TRBJ1-4; 12 positions match TRBD1. Trimming at V came to 5 bases and at J to 3 bases, leaving 7 bases not matched to a gene. Germline V lookup: CDR1 SGHTA, CDR2 FQGNSA. The CDR3 runs 17 residues. This CDR3 reads CASSPRDRGLANEKLFF. In nucleotides, the CDR3 is TGTGCCAGCAGCCCCCGGGACAGGGGGCTAGCTAATGAAAAACTGTTTTTT. Full variable domain (outside the CDR3, taken from reference TRBV7-2 and TRBJ1-4): GAGVSQSPSNKVTEKGKDVELRCDPISGHTALYWYRQSLGQGLEFLIYFQGNSAPDKSGLPSDRFSAERTGGSVSTLTIQRTQQEDSAVYLCASSPRDRGLANEKLFFGSGTQLSVL.

This clone was picked up a small number of times. This chain uses TRBV6-1 with TRBJ1-4; TRBD1 matches 8 bases. The germline V gene has CDR1 MNHNS and CDR2 SASEGT. The CDR3 runs to 16 residues. The J segment lost 5 bases and the V segment lost 6 bases, leaving 11 bases of the junction unmatched. The CDR3 region has the DNA TGTGCCAGCAGGGAAAACCTACAGGGGGGGAATGAAAAACTGTTTTTT. Translated: CASRENLQGGNEKLFF.